The 23 T cell receptor beta chains below were found in one sample sequenced in a study of blood T cells in healthy people across ages. The use of a sample-barcoded 5' primer and a J-beta primer mix characterized a second PCR of roughly 6 to 11 cycles. TCRdb recomputed calls from the 5' RACE reads with MiXCR, one row per CDR3 protein. The sample yields around 990,000 distinct CDR3 sequences, approximately 25% seen once. The same data also contributed to another study, on T cells of mothers and their children.

The sequenced sample was blood. The receptors here all came from a girl aged 2 to 9 in good health.

The chain couples TRBV28 to TRBJ2-7; D uncertain. This CDR3 has 15 residues. Trimming removed 4 bases at V and 3 bases at J, with 16 bases between. Germline CDR1 and CDR2: MDHEN and SYDVKM. The CDR3 DNA sequence: TGTGCCAGCAGTTCGGGCCAAATCGTATACTACGAGCAGTACTTC. This gives the protein CASSSGQIVYYEQYF.

The genes are TRBV18 and TRBJ1-3; TRBD1 might be the D (5 bases). Germline V gives CDR1 KGHSH, CDR2 LQKENI. Trimming took off 7 bases at V and 8 bases at J, with 15 bases between the two ends. The CDR3 covers 13 residues. CDR3 protein: CASFPGLRDTIYF. The DNA of the CDR3 is TGTGCCAGCTTCCCAGGGCTTCGGGACACCATATATTTT.

On this clonotype: A much larger clone is a single base away; this may be a read error. The CDR3 is CTSSVFTRGQETQYF. The CDR3 nucleotides read TGTACCAGCAGTGTTTTTACGAGGGGTCAAGAGACCCAGTACTTC. The chain couples TRBV2 to TRBJ2-5; possibly TRBD1 or TRBD2 for D (5 bases each). CDR3 length equals 15 residues. The germline CDR1 and CDR2 sequences are SNHLY and FYNNEI. Combining the CDR3 with reference TRBV2 and TRBJ2-5 gives the whole variable domain EPEVTQTPSHQVTQMGQEVILRCVPISNHLYFYWYRQILGQKVEFLVSFYNNEISEKSEIFDDQFSVERPDGSNFTLKIRSTKLEDSAMYFCTSSVFTRGQETQYFGPGTRLLVL.

This clonotype was seen more than once but under ten times. The chain uses TRBV5-4 and TRBJ2-5; weak D call: TRBD2 (6 bases). From germline, CDR1 is SGHNT and CDR2 YYREEE (reference sequence). V lost 4 bases, J lost 2 bases, and 12 bases lay in between. This CDR3 is 14 amino acids long. Here the CDR3 DNA reads TGTGCCAGCAGCGCGGGACGCCAACAAGAGACCCAGTACTTC. As protein: CASSAGRQQETQYF.

The chain links TRBV12-3 or TRBV12-4 to TRBJ2-1; 7 bases are a match to TRBD2. V was clipped by 4 bases and J by 6 bases; unmatched bases: 6. This CDR3 has 14 residues. The CDR3 coding sequence is TGTGCCAGCAGTTATGGCGGGAGCCCCAATGAGCAGTTCTTC. It is translated as CASSYGGSPNEQFF.

This clonotype was seen a few times. The chain employs TRBV10-3 and TRBJ1-2; a possible D gene is TRBD1 (6 bases). V was shortened by 6 bases and J by 4 bases, with 15 bases between the two germline ends. Germline V lookup: CDR1 ENHRY, CDR2 SYGVKD. This CDR3 spans 14 amino acids. CDR3 DNA: TGTGCCATCAGAGGACAGTTAAAGGGCTATGGCTACACCTTC. Residues: CAIRGQLKGYGYTF.

This clonotype came up a few times. The chain joins TRBV7-6 to TRBJ1-1, with D hard to call. Germline V gene data show CDR1 as SGHVS and CDR2 as FNYEAQ. Trimming took 8 bases from V and 8 from J, leaving 18 bases between them. The CDR3 is 13 amino acids. The CDR3 reads CASAPPALAEAFF. The CDR3 nucleotides are TGTGCCAGCGCACCACCGGCCCTTGCAGAAGCTTTCTTT. Variable domain in full (rest from reference TRBV7-6 and TRBJ1-1): GAGVSQSPRYKVTKRGQDVALRCDPISGHVSLYWYRQALGQGPEFLTYFNYEAQQDKSGLPNDRFSAERPEGSISTLTIQRTEQRDSAMYRCASAPPALAEAFFGQGTRLTVV.

This clonotype turned up a few times. V and J are TRBV29-1 and TRBJ1-1, with D unclear. The V and J ends lost 6 bases and 1 base respectively, with 9 bases between them. This CDR3 comprises 12 residues. The germline gives CDR1 SQVTM, CDR2 ANQGSEA. Here the CDR3 reads CSVNAANTEAFF. Here the CDR3 DNA reads TGCAGCGTAAATGCAGCGAACACTGAAGCTTTCTTT.

This clonotype was seen a few times. One end of the junction varies from germline; a read error may be responsible. V gene TRBV7-9 combines with J gene TRBJ2-3; 9 bases fit TRBD2. The CDR3 is 15 residues long. Germline CDR1 and CDR2: SEHNR and FQNEAQ (reference sequence). This CDR3 reads CASSFQRGDTHTQYF. Here the CDR3 DNA reads TGTGCCAGCAGCTTCCAGCGGGGGGACACACATACGCAGTATTTT.

A few counts support this clonotype. The chain uses TRBV29-1 and TRBJ2-7; D gene unclear. Trimming removed 8 bases at V and 1 base at J, with 15 bases between. The V gene's germline CDR1 is SQVTM and CDR2 ANQGSEA. The CDR3 has 13 residues. The chain's CDR3 is CSFRTELSYEQYF. The CDR3 DNA follows: TGCAGCTTTAGAACGGAACTATCCTACGAGCAGTACTTC.

There are a few counts of this clonotype. The chain has TRBV10-3 and TRBJ1-2, with TRBD1 identical over 11 bases. Looked up from germline, CDR1 is ENHRY and CDR2 is SYGVKD. Trimming at V came to 0 bases and at J to 7 bases, leaving 10 bases not matched to a gene. CDR3 length: 17 residues. The CDR3 nucleotides are TGTGCCATCAGTGAGTCCCCGGGACAGGGGGAGAACGGTGGCTACACCTTC. This encodes CAISESPGQGENGGYTF.

This clonotype turned up a few times. The J gene is TRBJ2-3, the V gene TRBV14, with unresolved D. This CDR3 is 13 amino acids long. Germline CDR1 is SGHDN and CDR2 is FVKESK. Trimming cost V 1 base and J 14 bases, with 16 bases left between them. CDR3 DNA: TGTGCCAGCAGCCAAGTTAACCTCCCCCGGCTGTATTTT. It codes for CASSQVNLPRLYF.

This clonotype was observed a few times. The rearrangement joins TRBV2 to TRBJ2-2; 9 bases fit TRBD2. Looked up from germline, CDR1 is SNHLY and CDR2 is FYNNEI. The CDR3 spans 15 residues. V lost 4 bases and J lost 3; bases outside the gene matches: 3. DNA for the CDR3: TGTGCCAGCAGTGCGGGACTAGCAGACACCGGGGAGCTGTTTTTT. It yields the protein CASSAGLADTGELFF.

This clonotype was picked up a small number of times. The chain carries TRBV12-3 or TRBV12-4 and TRBJ2-5; D is possibly TRBD1 (6 bases). The CDR3 is 14 amino acids. V was cut by 6 bases and J by 4 bases, with 15 bases left in between. The CDR3 nucleotides read TGTGCCAGCAGGAGCCACAGGGAAAGAGAGACCCAGTACTTC. As protein: CASRSHRERETQYF.

This clonotype was seen a few times. At one end, the junction sequence differs from germline, possibly due to a read error. The chain links TRBV20-1 to TRBJ1-4, with unresolved D. The CDR3 covers 15 residues. Germline values: CDR1 DFQATT, CDR2 SNEGSKA (reference sequence). The CDR3 DNA is TGCAGTGCTCGAGACGGCACTACAACTAATGAAAAACTGTTTTTT. The encoded protein is CSARDGTTTNEKLFF.

This clonotype was observed a handful of times. This chain links TRBV7-8 with TRBJ1-6, with D perhaps matching TRBD1 (6 bases). This CDR3 comprises 15 residues. V was clipped by 4 bases and J by 7 bases, with 14 bases between them. The V gene's germline CDR1 is SGHVS and CDR2 FQNEAQ. The CDR3 loop reads CASSSDRTRNSPLHF. The CDR3 DNA is TGTGCCAGCAGCTCCGACAGGACTAGAAATTCACCCCTCCACTTT. The complete variable domain, with remaining parts taken from reference TRBV7-8 and TRBJ1-6, reads GAGVSQSPRYKVAKRGQDVALRCDPISGHVSLFWYQQALGQGPEFLTYFQNEAQLDKSGLPSDRFFAERPEGSVSTLKIQRTQQEDSAVYLCASSSDRTRNSPLHFGNGTRLTVT.

A few counts support this clonotype. V is TRBV29-1 and J is TRBJ2-3, with 7 bases that match TRBD1. The CDR3 contains 12 residues. Looked up from germline, CDR1 is SQVTM and CDR2 is ANQGSEA. Losses at the gene ends were 6 bases for V and 5 bases for J; bases not matched to a gene: 5. The CDR3 spells CSVERQGDTQYF. The CDR3 DNA reads as TGCAGCGTGGAAAGACAGGGAGATACGCAGTATTTT.

There are a few counts of this clonotype. This CDR3 reads CASSYYGVTYEQYF. In nucleotides, the CDR3 is TGTGCCAGCAGTTACTATGGGGTTACCTACGAGCAGTACTTC. The V gene is TRBV6-5, the J gene TRBJ2-7; D ambiguous. The CDR3 has 14 residues. Germline V gene sequence: CDR1 MNHEY, CDR2 SVGAGI. Between the trimmed V and J ends, which lost 1 base and 2 bases, there was a span of 9 bases.

The chain carries TRBV20-1 and TRBJ1-1, with TRBD1 identical over 8 bases. This CDR3 is 15 amino acids long. The junction had 18 bases not matched to a gene; V was cut back by 5 bases and J by 10 bases. CDR1 and CDR2 from the germline V gene are DFQATT and SNEGSKA (reference sequence). CDR3 amino acids: CSAGAPGQDTRGAFF. The CDR3 nucleotides read TGCAGTGCTGGGGCGCCGGGACAGGATACTAGAGGAGCTTTCTTT.

The V and J genes are TRBV6-2 or TRBV6-3 and TRBJ1-2, with D tentatively TRBD1 (5 bases). CDR1 is MNHEY and CDR2 is SVGEGT in the germline V gene. V lost 4 bases to trimming and J lost 3 bases, with 12 bases between them. The CDR3 loop spans 14 amino acids. DNA for the CDR3: TGTGCCAGCAGTTCCGGGACGGAACACTATGGCTACACCTTC. It specifies CASSSGTEHYGYTF.

The rearrangement links TRBV24-1 to TRBJ2-1, with unresolved D. V lost 5 bases, J lost 0 bases, and 13 bases lay in between. Germline CDR1 and CDR2: KGHDR and SFDVKD. The CDR3 has 16 residues. The CDR3 loop is CATSGLRSSSYNEQFF. The CDR3 nucleotides read TGTGCCACCAGTGGGCTCCGGTCAAGCTCCTACAATGAGCAGTTCTTC.

This chain links TRBV7-9 with TRBJ2-2; tentative D call: TRBD1 (6 bases). The CDR3 length is 15 residues. Germline lookup yields CDR1 SEHNR and CDR2 FQNEAQ (reference sequence). The ends were cut back, 6 bases at V and 3 bases at J, with 14 bases in the middle. The CDR3 is CASSPQGIDTGELFF. CDR3 in DNA: TGTGCCAGCAGTCCCCAGGGGATCGACACCGGGGAGCTGTTTTTT.

The chain employs TRBV2 and TRBJ2-1; 10 bases align to TRBD2. With V trimmed by 8 bases and J by 4 bases, 11 bases remained unmatched. This CDR3 is 16 amino acids long. The V gene's germline CDR1 is SNHLY and CDR2 FYNNEI. The CDR3 DNA is TGTGCCAGCGGAGGTCCTAGCGGGAGTGGGTACAATGAGCAGTTCTTC. Its translation is CASGGPSGSGYNEQFF. Variable domain in full (rest from reference TRBV2 and TRBJ2-1): EPEVTQTPSHQVTQMGQEVILRCVPISNHLYFYWYRQILGQKVEFLVSFYNNEISEKSEIFDDQFSVERPDGSNFTLKIRSTKLEDSAMYFCASGGPSGSGYNEQFFGPGTRLTVL.